A selection of T cell receptor beta chains follows, all from one sample in a study of spatial heterogeneity in lung cancer. TCRdb used MiXCR to reprocess the 5' RACE reads, holding one entry per CDR3 protein. This sample has some 83,000 distinct CDR3 sequences; under 25% occur once, and the top ten carry approximately 5.6%. The sample was PBMCs, taken at surgery. These TCRs come from a male donor with early-stage non-small cell lung cancer. Each CDR3 is given with its conserved first and last residue. Clone size is shown for a subset of rows, as once, few, many or a class of expanded clone.

abundance: many; v_gene: TRBV29-1; CDR3aa: CSVTGQGVGQETQYF
abundance: .; v_gene: TRBV9; CDR3aa: CASSVGLGVVPLSYEQYF
abundance: many; v_gene: TRBV6-5; CDR3aa: CASSYSPGENQETQYF
abundance: .; v_gene: TRBV12-5; CDR3aa: CASGLGRALGNEQFF
abundance: few; v_gene: TRBV9; CDR3aa: CASSVGAGTASYEQYF
abundance: few; v_gene: TRBV19; CDR3aa: CASSPTTANYGYTF
abundance: .; v_gene: TRBV3-1; CDR3aa: CASSQEVSGKEIF
abundance: .; v_gene: TRBV5-1; CDR3aa: CASSLGGRFETQYF
abundance: .; v_gene: TRBV11-1; CDR3aa: CASSSYRDTEAFF
abundance: many; v_gene: TRBV11-3; CDR3aa: CASSQEHEQYF
abundance: .; v_gene: TRBV19; CDR3aa: CASSTWDRGISGELFF
abundance: many; v_gene: TRBV11-2; CDR3aa: CASSITQRPSNYGYTF
abundance: .; v_gene: TRBV2; CDR3aa: CASSRRYLAGGTDTQYF
abundance: .; v_gene: TRBV27; CDR3aa: CASSPGQGRGRETQYF
abundance: many; v_gene: TRBV29-1; CDR3aa: CSTLTGLYGYTF
abundance: .; v_gene: TRBV30; CDR3aa: CAWTEDLEAFF
abundance: .; v_gene: TRBV7-8; CDR3aa: CASSDQGTSGNTIYF
abundance: .; v_gene: TRBV5-4; CDR3aa: CASSSDATGELFF
abundance: .; v_gene: TRBV20-1; CDR3aa: CSARVRGGSDEQFF
abundance: few; v_gene: TRBV5-1; CDR3aa: CASSAGLAGVWDEQFF
abundance: .; v_gene: TRBV5-6; CDR3aa: CASSLARQLASAKNIQYF
abundance: few; v_gene: TRBV12-3/TRBV12-4; CDR3aa: CASSLSLRLSSKTEAFF
abundance: .; v_gene: TRBV11-3; CDR3aa: CASSRDRSTEAFF
abundance: .; v_gene: TRBV20-1; CDR3aa: CSAGFSTNQPQHF
abundance: .; v_gene: TRBV3-1; CDR3aa: CASSQDGENTEAFF
abundance: .; v_gene: TRBV20-1; CDR3aa: CSVGGTGIGQPQHF
abundance: .; v_gene: TRBV28; CDR3aa: CASNEESPDTQYF
abundance: few; v_gene: TRBV11-2; CDR3aa: CASSPGTGLNQPQHF
abundance: .; v_gene: TRBV12-3/TRBV12-4; CDR3aa: CASRYLRDRGPGANVLTF
abundance: few; v_gene: TRBV18; CDR3aa: CASSLGRGPYNEQFF
abundance: .; v_gene: TRBV12-3/TRBV12-4; CDR3aa: CASSLWGGEEANTEAFF
abundance: .; v_gene: TRBV20-1; CDR3aa: CSATSGRGYEQYF
abundance: .; v_gene: TRBV25-1; CDR3aa: CASSDERASGANNEQFF
abundance: few; v_gene: TRBV29-1; CDR3aa: CSVVPNRDTEQYF
abundance: .; v_gene: TRBV5-1; CDR3aa: CASSRGQGSTDTQYF
abundance: .; v_gene: TRBV20-1; CDR3aa: CSAQLAGVSYNEQFF
abundance: .; v_gene: TRBV19; CDR3aa: CASSIAPTYEQYF
abundance: .; v_gene: TRBV4-3; CDR3aa: CASSQAAAYYNEQFF
abundance: .; v_gene: TRBV6-1; CDR3aa: CATSRGPNEKLFF
abundance: few; v_gene: TRBV5-1; CDR3aa: CASSPPGGGSDTQYF